The 8 T cell receptor beta chains reported below all come from one sample, sequenced in a study of cytomegalovirus exposure and HLA in healthy donors. TCRdb's copy holds only in-frame clones and misses some; the assay was immunoSEQ multiplex PCR. The sample has tens of thousands of clones; 85% to 95% are singletons. Specimen: PBMCs. The receptors here all came from a young man in good health and CMV-seronegative.

The rearrangement links TRBV27 to TRBJ2-5; D is perhaps TRBD1 (6 bases). The CDR3 covers 15 residues. V lost 6 bases to trimming and J lost 4 bases, with 18 bases between them. Per germline, CDR1 MNHEY and CDR2 SMNVEV (reference sequence). The CDR3 is CASSGQKVPRETQYF. The CDR3 region has the DNA TGTGCCAGCAGCGGACAGAAGGTTCCAAGAGAGACCCAGTACTTC.

The chain couples TRBV5-5 to TRBJ1-4; the D gene is possibly TRBD1 (5 bases). This CDR3 contains 13 residues. Trimming removed 4 bases from V and 7 bases from J, with 11 bases in between. Germline CDR1 and CDR2: SGHKS and YYEKEE (reference sequence). The CDR3 sequence: CASSHTGIEKLFF. The CDR3 DNA reads TGTGCCAGCAGCCACACAGGAATTGAAAAACTGTTTTTT.

J is TRBJ2-7 and V is TRBV25-1; weak D call: TRBD1 (6 bases). V lost 7 bases, J lost 6 bases, and 13 bases lay in between. CDR3 size: 12 residues. Germline V gives CDR1 MGHDK, CDR2 SYGVNS. The CDR3 DNA is TGTGCCAGCACCACAGGGACGGGCGAGCAGTACTTC. It encodes CASTTGTGEQYF.

The V gene is TRBV7-8, the J gene TRBJ1-4, with TRBD1 matching 8 bases. Trimming took 1 base from V and 8 from J; bases not matched to a gene: 6. The V gene's germline CDR1 is SGHVS and CDR2 FQNEAQ. The CDR3 runs to 15 residues. The CDR3 region is CASSLGDRPREKLFF. CDR3 nucleotide sequence: TGTGCCAGCAGCTTAGGGGACAGGCCGAGGGAAAAACTGTTTTTT.

The chain couples TRBV11-3 to TRBJ1-2; 7 nucleotides agree with TRBD1. V was pared by 5 bases and J by 4 bases, with 4 bases of the junction left unmatched. The CDR3 consists of 13 residues. Germline loops: CDR1 SGHNT, CDR2 YENEEA. The CDR3 protein is CASSPGTAYGYTF. In DNA, the CDR3 is TGTGCCAGCAGCCCAGGGACAGCCTATGGCTACACCTTC.

This clone was recorded only once. The chain uses TRBV9 and TRBJ1-3; 9 bases align to TRBD1. Germline CDR1 is SGDLS and CDR2 is YYNGEE. Germline trimming cut 0 bases from V and 5 bases from J; bases unmatched to any gene: 6. The CDR3 spans 16 residues. The DNA for the CDR3 is TGTGCCAGCAGCGTAGGATTTGGGACAGGGAGAAACACCATATATTTT. It is translated as CASSVGFGTGRNTIYF.

The chain is built from TRBV5-6 and TRBJ1-1, with D possibly TRBD1 on 5 matching bases. V was pared by 6 bases and J by 8 bases, with 14 bases between. The CDR3 contains 12 residues. The germline V gene has CDR1 SGHDT and CDR2 YYEEEE. This CDR3 is CASISGTKEAFF. DNA for the CDR3: TGTGCCAGCATCTCGGGGACTAAAGAAGCTTTCTTT.

This sequence joins TRBV7-2 and TRBJ1-4; 8 nucleotides line up with TRBD1. Losses at the gene ends were 0 bases for V and 8 bases for J; bases not matched to a gene: 2. The CDR3 has 14 residues. Germline-derived CDR1 and CDR2 are SGHTA and FQGNSA. The CDR3 reads CASSLAGTGEKLFF. The DNA for the CDR3 is TGTGCCAGCAGCTTAGCGGGGACAGGAGAAAAACTGTTTTTT.